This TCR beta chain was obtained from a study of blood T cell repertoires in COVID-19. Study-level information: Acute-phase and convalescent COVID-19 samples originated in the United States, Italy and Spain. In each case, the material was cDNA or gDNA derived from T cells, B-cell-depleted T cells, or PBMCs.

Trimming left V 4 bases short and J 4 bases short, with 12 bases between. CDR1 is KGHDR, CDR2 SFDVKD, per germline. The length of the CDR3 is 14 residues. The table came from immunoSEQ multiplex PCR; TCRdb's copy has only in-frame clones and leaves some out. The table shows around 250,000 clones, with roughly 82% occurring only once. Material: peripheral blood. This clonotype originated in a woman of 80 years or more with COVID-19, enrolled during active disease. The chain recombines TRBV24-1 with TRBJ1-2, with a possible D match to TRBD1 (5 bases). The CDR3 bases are TGTGCCACCAGTGAGCGCGGGACGGCCTATGGCTACACCTTC. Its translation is CATSERGTAYGYTF.